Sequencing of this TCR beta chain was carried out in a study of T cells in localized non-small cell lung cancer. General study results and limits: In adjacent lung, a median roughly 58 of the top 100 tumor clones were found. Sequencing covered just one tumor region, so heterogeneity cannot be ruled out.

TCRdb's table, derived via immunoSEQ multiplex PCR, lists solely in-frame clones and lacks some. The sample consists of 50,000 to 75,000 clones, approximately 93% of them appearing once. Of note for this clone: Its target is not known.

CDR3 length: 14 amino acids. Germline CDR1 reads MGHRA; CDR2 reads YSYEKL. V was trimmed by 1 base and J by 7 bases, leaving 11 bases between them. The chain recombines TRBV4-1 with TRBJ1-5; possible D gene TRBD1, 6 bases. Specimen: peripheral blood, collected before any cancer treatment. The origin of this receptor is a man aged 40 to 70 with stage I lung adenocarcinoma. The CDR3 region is CASSQGGAGQPQHF. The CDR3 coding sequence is TGCGCCAGCAGCCAAGGGGGGGCTGGGCAGCCCCAGCATTTT.